There are a few counts of the clone carrying this T cell receptor beta chain. Its antigen is unidentified. The authors reverse transcribed all of the isolated RNA, so sequencing captured expressed TCRB transcripts. Sequenced by immunoSEQ multiplex PCR; TCRdb stores in-frame clones only, minus some. The table has some 410,000 clones, roughly 14% seen once; the top ten hold roughly 0.04%. The junction had 4 bases not matched to a gene; V was cut back by 1 base and J by 7 bases. Germline values: CDR1 MGHDK, CDR2 SYGVNS. The CDR3 runs 14 residues. The sample originates from a study of beta chain features in type 1 diabetes. Study overall: The samples had more than 95 million sorted cells examined in all.

General study points: Sequencing of cDNA might inflate the share of cells that strongly express TCR. It was not settled here whether HLA type affects TCRB rearrangement.

The rearrangement joins TRBV25-1 to TRBJ2-1, with 7 positions matching TRBD2. This TCR was sampled from a man aged 25 to 40 in good health. The sequenced sample was naive CD4+ T cells from blood. The CDR3 is CASSEWRGRNEQFF. Written as DNA, the CDR3 is TGTGCCAGCAGTGAATGGCGGGGGAGGAATGAGCAGTTCTTC.